Listed here is a single T cell receptor (beta chain). Its target is not known. This sample stems from a study of T cell repertoires in cytomegalovirus infection. Study summary: Well-studied HLA-B-restricted epitopes and recently identified HLA-C-restricted epitopes of CMV were both used in the study.

V lost 8 bases and J lost 2; bases outside the gene matches: 3. CDR3 length: 15 amino acids. Germline assignment: CDR1 MGHDK and CDR2 SYGVNS. The study's findings and limits: The ex vivo response was dominated by HLA-C-restricted CMV-specific TCR beta clonotypes. Cumulative frequency of public TCR beta families picked out carriers of CMV plus the relevant HLA.

MiXCR was run by TCRdb on the reads, yielding one entry per CDR3 protein. The top ten clones hold roughly 14% of a sample with approximately 310,000 distinct CDR3 sequences, roughly 25% of them seen once. The sequencing here drew on cultured PBMCs, taken from culture after CMV antigen stimulation. The chain uses TRBV25-1 and TRBJ2-1, with 13 nucleotides matching TRBD2. The TCR sequence derives from a human donor in good health (CMV status not recorded). Some clones in this sample may be carry-over from other donors' samples. CDR3 loop: CASQLAGGPYNEQFF. The CDR3 DNA sequence: TGTGCCAGCCAACTAGCGGGAGGGCCCTACAATGAGCAGTTCTTC.